These T cell receptor beta chains were read from a single sample in a study of blood T cell repertoires in COVID-19. Assay: immunoSEQ multiplex PCR; the TCRdb copy retains only in-frame clones and omits some. The table includes around 110,000 clones, approximately 90% detected once. Sequencing was performed on peripheral blood. The source of these receptors is a woman aged 25 to 45 with acute or convalescent COVID-19. Each CDR3 is given with its conserved first and last residue. A D gene is named only where the DNA matches it firmly. Some rows have no size entry. The others give once, few or many, or a class for an expanded clone.

v_gene	j_gene	d_gene	abundance	CDR3nt	CDR3aa
TRBV6-1	TRBJ2-7	TRBD2	-	TGTGCCAGCAGTGAAGCTGGGGGGGGATCCTACGAGCAGTACTTC	CASSEAGGGSYEQYF
TRBV10-3	TRBJ2-3	TRBD1	-	TGTGCCATTAAAACAGCCAACAGGGGTTTCGGCACAGATACGCAGTATTTT	CAIKTANRGFGTDTQYF
TRBV7-8	TRBJ1-1	-	-	TGTGCCAGCAGCTTCAGATATCCGAACACTGAAGCTTTCTTT	CASSFRYPNTEAFF
TRBV28	TRBJ2-7	TRBD1	-	TGTGCCAGCAGTTTATCCTTTTCGAAGTTCGTGGAACAGGGGAACTGGCAGTACTTC	CASSLSFSKFVEQGNWQYF
TRBV3-1/TRBV3-2	TRBJ1-1	TRBD1	-	TGTGCCAGCAGCCGGACAGGGGGCACTGAAGCTTTCTTT	CASSRTGGTEAFF
TRBV4-1	TRBJ1-2	-	few	TGCGCCAGCAGCCAAAGGTTACAGCAGGACTATGGCTACACCTTC	CASSQRLQQDYGYTF
TRBV6-1	TRBJ1-5	-	-	TGTGCCAGCAGTGAAAGGGTGCAGGGTTGGCAGCCCCAGCATTTT	CASSERVQGWQPQHF
TRBV4-2	TRBJ2-5	TRBD2	-	TGTGCCAGCAGCCAAGATCAGCGGGGGGCCCTGGCGGACCCAGAGACCCAGTACTTC	CASSQDQRGALADPETQYF
TRBV7-2	TRBJ1-5	-	-	TGTGCCAGCCGTGGAGGAGGCAATCAGCCCCAGCATTTT	CASRGGGNQPQHF
TRBV25-1	TRBJ1-4	-	-	TGTGCCAGCGGGACAAGGGGTGCAACTAATGAAAAACTGTTTTTT	CASGTRGATNEKLFF
TRBV5-8	TRBJ2-7	-	few	TGTGCCAGCAGCTTGGTAGTGGAGCACGAGCAGTACTTC	CASSLVVEHEQYF
TRBV6-5	TRBJ2-2	-	-	TGTGCCAGCTCGGGGGTGGCCGGGGAGCTGTTTTTT	CASSGVAGELFF